The 22 T cell receptor beta chains in this list originate from one sample, sequenced in a study of T cell changes during pregnancy in multiple sclerosis. Clones were sequenced by immunoSEQ multiplex PCR, and TCRdb holds only the in-frame ones, with some missing. The table lists tens of thousands of clones, about 90% of them singletons. Material: CD4+ T cells from peripheral blood mononuclear cells, obtained before pregnancy. These receptors all come from a female donor with multiple sclerosis, enrolled in a pregnancy study.

CDR3 residues: CATSRDVASGGEGETQYF. DNA for the CDR3: TGTGCCACCAGCAGAGATGTGGCTAGCGGGGGGGAGGGGGAGACCCAGTACTTC. The chain couples TRBV15 to TRBJ2-5, with 12 bases that match TRBD2. This CDR3 spans 18 amino acids. The germline V gene has CDR1 LNHNV and CDR2 YYDKDF (reference sequence). V gave up 0 bases and J gave up 5 bases; unmatched junction bases: 10.

The table lists this clone with a count of one. The chain joins TRBV5-5 to TRBJ2-3, with 7 bases that match TRBD1. This CDR3 contains 14 residues. V shed 4 bases and J 2 bases; nucleotides not matched to a gene: 4. Germline-derived CDR1 and CDR2 are SGHKS and YYEKEE (reference sequence). The CDR3: CASSRDRYTDTQYF. CDR3 bases: TGTGCCAGCAGCCGGGACAGATACACAGATACGCAGTATTTT.

This rearrangement joins TRBV5-8 to TRBJ1-6; D is unresolved. The V end lost 0 bases, the J end lost 5 bases, and 15 bases lay between the germline ends. Germline lookup yields CDR1 SGHTS and CDR2 YDEGEE. The CDR3 covers 17 residues. The CDR3 here is CASSLAQTSLNNSPLHF. CDR3 DNA sequence: TGTGCCAGCAGCTTGGCACAGACAAGCCTTAATAATTCACCCCTCCACTTT.

The V and J genes are TRBV11-2 and TRBJ2-6; D is perhaps TRBD2 (5 bases). Germline V gene sequence: CDR1 SGHAT, CDR2 FQNNGV. The CDR3 extends over 14 amino acids. V was clipped by 3 bases and J by 2 bases, with 5 bases between them. The CDR3 is CASSFGAGANVLTF. As DNA, the CDR3 is TGTGCCAGCAGCTTCGGGGCTGGGGCCAACGTCCTGACTTTC.

The V and J genes are TRBV19 and TRBJ1-1; D remains unclear. Between the trimmed V and J ends, which lost 1 base and 0 bases, there was a span of 9 bases. Germline lookup yields CDR1 LNHDA and CDR2 SQIVND (reference sequence). The CDR3 loop spans 15 amino acids. The CDR3 DNA sequence: TGTGCCAGTAGTATAGTCCAGGAATTGAACACTGAAGCTTTCTTT. This translates into CASSIVQELNTEAFF.

The rearrangement links TRBV27 to TRBJ1-5; D not certain. Trimming took 3 bases from V and 5 from J, leaving 8 bases between them. CDR1 and CDR2 (germline): MNHEY, SMNVEV (reference sequence). CDR3 length equals 13 residues. CDR3 sequence (DNA): TGTGCCAGCAGTTTCCAACGGGATCAGCCCCAGCATTTT. This translates into CASSFQRDQPQHF.

The genes are TRBV6-5 and TRBJ2-1, with TRBD2 matching 12 bases. The CDR3 totals 15 residues. J was trimmed by 10 bases and V by 5 bases; bases with no gene match: 9. Germline V gene data show CDR1 as MNHEY and CDR2 as SVGAGI. Written as DNA, the CDR3 is TGTGCCAGCAGTCCGACTAGCGGGGGCTTCAGGGAGCAGTTCTTC. Translation gives CASSPTSGGFREQFF.

The chain carries TRBV30 and TRBJ2-5, with a possible D match to TRBD2 (5 bases). The CDR3 has 13 residues. Germline lookup yields CDR1 GTSNPN and CDR2 SVGIG (reference sequence). V shed 3 bases and J shed 1 base, with 9 bases lying between them. CDR3 sequence reads: CAWRGAGQETQYF. As DNA, the CDR3 is TGTGCCTGGAGGGGAGCCGGCCAAGAGACCCAGTACTTC.

This chain links TRBV9 with TRBJ1-3, with TRBD1 matching 7 bases. The V gene's germline CDR1 is SGDLS and CDR2 YYNGEE. The CDR3 consists of 15 residues. V lost 4 bases and J lost 1; bases outside the gene matches: 5. The CDR3 region is CASSLLTGSGNTIYF. In DNA form, the CDR3 reads TGTGCCAGCAGCCTTTTGACAGGGTCTGGAAACACCATATATTTT.

The chain uses TRBV4-3 and TRBJ2-5, with TRBD2 matching over 8 bases. This CDR3 comprises 18 residues. Germline values: CDR1 LGHNA, CDR2 YSLEER. After removal of 4 bases from V and 10 bases from J, the junction contained 23 bases not matched to a gene. The CDR3 reads CASSPRGLRLGGGRSQYF. As DNA, the CDR3 is TGCGCCAGCAGCCCTAGGGGACTACGATTAGGCGGGGGGCGTAGCCAGTACTTC.

The chain joins TRBV19 to TRBJ2-2, with 8 bases that match TRBD1. Germline CDR1 is LNHDA and CDR2 is SQIVND (reference sequence). The J segment lost 2 bases and the V segment lost 1 base, leaving 9 bases of the junction unmatched. The CDR3 is made up of 18 amino acids. CDR3: CASSIGLGAGGNTGELFF. The CDR3 nucleotides read TGTGCCAGTAGTATAGGCCTCGGGGCAGGGGGCAACACCGGGGAGCTGTTTTTT. The whole variable domain, filled in from reference TRBV19 and TRBJ2-2, reads DGGITQSPKYLFRKEGQNVTLSCEQNLNHDAMYWYRQDPGQGLRLIYYSQIVNDFQKGDIAEGYSVSREKKESFPLTVTSAQKNPTAFYLCASSIGLGAGGNTGELFFGEGSRLTVL.

The chain carries TRBV13 and TRBJ1-6, with a tentative D call TRBD1 (6 bases). V gave up 5 bases and J gave up 7 bases, with 12 bases separating them. The germline CDR1 and CDR2 sequences are PRHDT and FYEKMQ (reference sequence). CDR3 size: 14 residues. CDR3 nucleotide sequence: TGTGCCAGCAGCCCGGGACAATTCAATTCACCCCTCCACTTT. Translating gives CASSPGQFNSPLHF.

The chain joins TRBV9 to TRBJ2-2; 10 bases line up with TRBD2. The V and J ends lost 7 bases and 5 bases, in that order; junction bases with no gene match: 11. This CDR3 comprises 16 residues. Germline V CDR1 and CDR2: SGDLS, YYNGEE. The CDR3 DNA is TGTGCCAGCGCCCCTTTAGCGGGGGGAGGGACCGGGGAGCTGTTTTTT. Its translation: CASAPLAGGGTGELFF.

The CDR3 DNA is TGTGCCAGCAGTGAATTCCCAGGGGGACGATTCTATGGCTACACCTTC. Its translation: CASSEFPGGRFYGYTF. This chain connects TRBV6-1 to TRBJ1-2; 7 bases are shared with TRBD1. V lost 2 bases, J lost 4 bases, and 10 bases stayed unmatched. CDR1 is MNHNS and CDR2 is SASEGT in the germline V gene. This CDR3 spans 16 amino acids.

The J gene is TRBJ2-3, the V gene TRBV7-2; 9 positions match TRBD2. The length of the CDR3 is 18 residues. Germline trimming cut 3 bases from V and 3 bases from J; bases unmatched to any gene: 13. Germline V CDR1 and CDR2: SGHTA, FQGNSA. CDR3 bases: TGTGCCAGCAGCTTCCCCCGGCGGGGGGGCCGAAGGACAGATACGCAGTATTTT. Translated: CASSFPRRGGRRTDTQYF.

The table lists this clone with a count of one. The chain has TRBV6-4 and TRBJ1-2; 10 nucleotides line up with TRBD1. This CDR3 contains 14 residues. Germline trimming cut 5 bases from V and 6 bases from J; bases unmatched to any gene: 6. CDR1 and CDR2 (germline): MRHNA, SNTAGT. CDR3 in amino acids: CASSLTGGQDGYTF. The CDR3 bases are TGTGCCAGCAGTCTGACAGGGGGCCAAGATGGCTACACCTTC.

The chain links TRBV27 to TRBJ2-2; 10 nucleotides agree with TRBD1. Trimming removed 7 bases from V and 6 bases from J; junction bases left unmatched: 5. The CDR3 loop spans 14 amino acids. Germline CDR1 MNHEY, CDR2 SMNVEV (reference sequence). The CDR3 loop is CASTRTGGAGELFF. DNA for the CDR3: TGTGCCAGCACCCGGACAGGGGGAGCCGGGGAGCTGTTTTTT.

This clone was recorded once. The chain is built from TRBV4-3 and TRBJ2-3; 12 bases align to TRBD2. The CDR3 is 19 residues long. V lost 0 bases to trimming and J lost 2 bases; unmatched junction nucleotides: 9. CDR1 is LGHNA and CDR2 is YSLEER in the germline V gene. The CDR3: CASSQEGARTSGNTDTQYF. DNA of the CDR3: TGCGCCAGCAGCCAAGAGGGGGCAAGGACTAGCGGGAACACAGATACGCAGTATTTT.

This clone occurred once. The chain employs TRBV19 and TRBJ2-7; the match to TRBD1 covers 8 bases. From germline, CDR1 is LNHDA and CDR2 SQIVND (reference sequence). J lost 1 base, V lost 6 bases, and 5 bases had no gene match. The CDR3 sequence is 14 residues long. This CDR3 is CASSLGQASYEQYF. In DNA form, the CDR3 reads TGTGCCAGTAGCCTGGGACAGGCTTCCTACGAGCAGTACTTC.

The CDR3 region is CASSRIAGALTPGELFF. CDR3 DNA: TGCGCCAGCAGCCGGATAGCGGGGGCCCTAACACCCGGGGAGCTGTTTTTT. The J gene is TRBJ2-2, the V gene TRBV4-3; 9 bases fit TRBD2. The CDR3 consists of 17 residues. The germline gives CDR1 LGHNA, CDR2 YSLEER. V was clipped by 4 bases and J by 6 bases; unmatched bases: 12.

The chain recombines TRBV7-2 with TRBJ1-6; D perhaps matches TRBD1 (5 bases). The CDR3 has 14 amino acids. Germline V gene sequence: CDR1 SGHTA, CDR2 FQGNSA. Trimming stripped 3 bases from V and 6 bases from J, with 9 bases between. CDR3 sequence reads: CASSLQGLNSPLHF. The CDR3, as DNA: TGTGCCAGCAGCTTGCAGGGACTTAATTCACCCCTCCACTTT. The whole variable domain, remainder taken from reference TRBV7-2 and TRBJ1-6, is GAGVSQSPSNKVTEKGKDVELRCDPISGHTALYWYRQSLGQGLEFLIYFQGNSAPDKSGLPSDRFSAERTGGSVSTLTIQRTQQEDSAVYLCASSLQGLNSPLHFGNGTRLTVT.

CDR3 region: CATSRDPTGELFF. CDR3 DNA: TGTGCCACCAGCAGAGATCCGACCGGGGAGCTGTTTTTT. V and J are TRBV15 and TRBJ2-2; D is ambiguous. V shed 0 bases and J shed 5 bases, with 4 bases lying between them. The germline V gene encodes CDR1 LNHNV and CDR2 YYDKDF (reference sequence). This CDR3 has 13 residues. Full variable domain (rest looked up from reference TRBV15 and TRBJ2-2): DAMVIQNPRYQVTQFGKPVTLSCSQTLNHNVMYWYQQKSSQAPKLLFHYYDKDFNNEADTPDNFQSRRPNTSFCFLDIRSPGLGDTAMYLCATSRDPTGELFFGEGSRLTVL.